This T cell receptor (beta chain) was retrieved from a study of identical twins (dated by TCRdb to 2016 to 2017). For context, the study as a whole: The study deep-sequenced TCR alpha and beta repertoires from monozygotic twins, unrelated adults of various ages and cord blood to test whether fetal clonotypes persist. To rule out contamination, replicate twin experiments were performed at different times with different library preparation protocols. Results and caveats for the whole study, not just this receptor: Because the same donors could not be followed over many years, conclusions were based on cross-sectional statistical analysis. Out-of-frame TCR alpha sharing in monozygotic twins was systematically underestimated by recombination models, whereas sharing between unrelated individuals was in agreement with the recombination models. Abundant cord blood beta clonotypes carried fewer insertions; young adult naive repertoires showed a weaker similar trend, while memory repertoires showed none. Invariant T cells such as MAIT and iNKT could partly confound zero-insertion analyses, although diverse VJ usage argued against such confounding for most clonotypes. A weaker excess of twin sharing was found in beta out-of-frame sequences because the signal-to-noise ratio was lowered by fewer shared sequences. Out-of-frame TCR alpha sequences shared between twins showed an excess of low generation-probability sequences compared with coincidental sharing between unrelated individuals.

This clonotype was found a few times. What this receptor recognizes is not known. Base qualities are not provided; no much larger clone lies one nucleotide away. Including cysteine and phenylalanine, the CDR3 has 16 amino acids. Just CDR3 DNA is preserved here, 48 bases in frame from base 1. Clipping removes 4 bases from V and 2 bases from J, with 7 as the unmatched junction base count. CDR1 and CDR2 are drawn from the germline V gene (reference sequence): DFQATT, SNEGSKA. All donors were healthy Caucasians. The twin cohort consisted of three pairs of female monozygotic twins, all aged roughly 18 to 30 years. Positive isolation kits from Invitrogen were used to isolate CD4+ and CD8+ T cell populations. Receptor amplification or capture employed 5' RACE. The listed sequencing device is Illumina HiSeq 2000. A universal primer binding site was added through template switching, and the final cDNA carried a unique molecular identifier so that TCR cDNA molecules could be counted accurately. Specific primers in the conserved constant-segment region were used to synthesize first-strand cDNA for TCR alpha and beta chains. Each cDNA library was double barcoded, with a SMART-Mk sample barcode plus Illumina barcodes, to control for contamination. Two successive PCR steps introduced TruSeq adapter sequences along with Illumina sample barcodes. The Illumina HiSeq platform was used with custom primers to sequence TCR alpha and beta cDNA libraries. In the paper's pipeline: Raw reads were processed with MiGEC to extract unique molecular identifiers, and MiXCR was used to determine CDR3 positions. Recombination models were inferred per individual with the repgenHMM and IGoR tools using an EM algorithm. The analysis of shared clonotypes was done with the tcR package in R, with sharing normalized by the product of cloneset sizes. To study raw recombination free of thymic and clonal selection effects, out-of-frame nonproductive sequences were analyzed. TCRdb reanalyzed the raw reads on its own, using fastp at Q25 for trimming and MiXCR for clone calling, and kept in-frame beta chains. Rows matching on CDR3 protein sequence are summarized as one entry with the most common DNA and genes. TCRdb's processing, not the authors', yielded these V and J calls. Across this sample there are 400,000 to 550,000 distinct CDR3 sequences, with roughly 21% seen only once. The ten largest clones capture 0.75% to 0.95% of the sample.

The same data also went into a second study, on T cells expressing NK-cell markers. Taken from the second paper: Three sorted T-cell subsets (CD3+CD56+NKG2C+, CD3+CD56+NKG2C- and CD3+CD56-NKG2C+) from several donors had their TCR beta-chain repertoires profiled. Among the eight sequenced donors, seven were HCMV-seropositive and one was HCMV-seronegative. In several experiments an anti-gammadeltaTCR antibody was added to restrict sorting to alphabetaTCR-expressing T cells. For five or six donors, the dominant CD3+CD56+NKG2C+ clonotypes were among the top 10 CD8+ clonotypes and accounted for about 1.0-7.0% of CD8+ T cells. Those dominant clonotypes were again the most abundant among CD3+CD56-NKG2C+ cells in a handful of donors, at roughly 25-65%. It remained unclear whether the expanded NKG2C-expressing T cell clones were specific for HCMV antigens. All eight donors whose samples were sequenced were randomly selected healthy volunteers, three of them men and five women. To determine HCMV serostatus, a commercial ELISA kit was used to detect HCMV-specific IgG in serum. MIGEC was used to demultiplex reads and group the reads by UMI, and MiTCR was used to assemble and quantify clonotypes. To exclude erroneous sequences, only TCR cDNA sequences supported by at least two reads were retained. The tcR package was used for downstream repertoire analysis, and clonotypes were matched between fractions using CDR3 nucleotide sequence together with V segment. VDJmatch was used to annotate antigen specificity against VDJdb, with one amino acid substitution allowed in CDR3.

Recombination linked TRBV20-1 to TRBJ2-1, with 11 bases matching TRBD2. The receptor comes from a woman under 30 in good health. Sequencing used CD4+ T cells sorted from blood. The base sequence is TGCAGTGCTACCCTTAGCGGGAGGGTCCCCTACAATGAGCAGTTCTTC. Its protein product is CSATLSGRVPYNEQFF.